This T cell receptor (beta chain) was captured in a study of control samples from healthy donors and cancer patients. Data came from immunoSEQ multiplex PCR; TCRdb stores just in-frame clones and leaves some out. The data show some 120,000 clones, with more than 85% seen just once and more than 2% held by the top ten. The CDR3 is 19 amino acids. The V segment lost 0 bases and the J segment 1 base; nucleotides outside the gene matches: 12. Germline CDR1 reads MNHNS; CDR2 reads SASEGT. Specimen: blood. The chain recombines TRBV6-1 with TRBJ2-5, with 9 bases aligning to TRBD2. This TCR was recovered from a young man in good health. The CDR3 DNA sequence: TGTGCCAGCAGTGAAGCAGTAGGGGCGGGGGGGCCGAGCCAAGAGACCCAGTACTTC. Its translation: CASSEAVGAGGPSQETQYF.